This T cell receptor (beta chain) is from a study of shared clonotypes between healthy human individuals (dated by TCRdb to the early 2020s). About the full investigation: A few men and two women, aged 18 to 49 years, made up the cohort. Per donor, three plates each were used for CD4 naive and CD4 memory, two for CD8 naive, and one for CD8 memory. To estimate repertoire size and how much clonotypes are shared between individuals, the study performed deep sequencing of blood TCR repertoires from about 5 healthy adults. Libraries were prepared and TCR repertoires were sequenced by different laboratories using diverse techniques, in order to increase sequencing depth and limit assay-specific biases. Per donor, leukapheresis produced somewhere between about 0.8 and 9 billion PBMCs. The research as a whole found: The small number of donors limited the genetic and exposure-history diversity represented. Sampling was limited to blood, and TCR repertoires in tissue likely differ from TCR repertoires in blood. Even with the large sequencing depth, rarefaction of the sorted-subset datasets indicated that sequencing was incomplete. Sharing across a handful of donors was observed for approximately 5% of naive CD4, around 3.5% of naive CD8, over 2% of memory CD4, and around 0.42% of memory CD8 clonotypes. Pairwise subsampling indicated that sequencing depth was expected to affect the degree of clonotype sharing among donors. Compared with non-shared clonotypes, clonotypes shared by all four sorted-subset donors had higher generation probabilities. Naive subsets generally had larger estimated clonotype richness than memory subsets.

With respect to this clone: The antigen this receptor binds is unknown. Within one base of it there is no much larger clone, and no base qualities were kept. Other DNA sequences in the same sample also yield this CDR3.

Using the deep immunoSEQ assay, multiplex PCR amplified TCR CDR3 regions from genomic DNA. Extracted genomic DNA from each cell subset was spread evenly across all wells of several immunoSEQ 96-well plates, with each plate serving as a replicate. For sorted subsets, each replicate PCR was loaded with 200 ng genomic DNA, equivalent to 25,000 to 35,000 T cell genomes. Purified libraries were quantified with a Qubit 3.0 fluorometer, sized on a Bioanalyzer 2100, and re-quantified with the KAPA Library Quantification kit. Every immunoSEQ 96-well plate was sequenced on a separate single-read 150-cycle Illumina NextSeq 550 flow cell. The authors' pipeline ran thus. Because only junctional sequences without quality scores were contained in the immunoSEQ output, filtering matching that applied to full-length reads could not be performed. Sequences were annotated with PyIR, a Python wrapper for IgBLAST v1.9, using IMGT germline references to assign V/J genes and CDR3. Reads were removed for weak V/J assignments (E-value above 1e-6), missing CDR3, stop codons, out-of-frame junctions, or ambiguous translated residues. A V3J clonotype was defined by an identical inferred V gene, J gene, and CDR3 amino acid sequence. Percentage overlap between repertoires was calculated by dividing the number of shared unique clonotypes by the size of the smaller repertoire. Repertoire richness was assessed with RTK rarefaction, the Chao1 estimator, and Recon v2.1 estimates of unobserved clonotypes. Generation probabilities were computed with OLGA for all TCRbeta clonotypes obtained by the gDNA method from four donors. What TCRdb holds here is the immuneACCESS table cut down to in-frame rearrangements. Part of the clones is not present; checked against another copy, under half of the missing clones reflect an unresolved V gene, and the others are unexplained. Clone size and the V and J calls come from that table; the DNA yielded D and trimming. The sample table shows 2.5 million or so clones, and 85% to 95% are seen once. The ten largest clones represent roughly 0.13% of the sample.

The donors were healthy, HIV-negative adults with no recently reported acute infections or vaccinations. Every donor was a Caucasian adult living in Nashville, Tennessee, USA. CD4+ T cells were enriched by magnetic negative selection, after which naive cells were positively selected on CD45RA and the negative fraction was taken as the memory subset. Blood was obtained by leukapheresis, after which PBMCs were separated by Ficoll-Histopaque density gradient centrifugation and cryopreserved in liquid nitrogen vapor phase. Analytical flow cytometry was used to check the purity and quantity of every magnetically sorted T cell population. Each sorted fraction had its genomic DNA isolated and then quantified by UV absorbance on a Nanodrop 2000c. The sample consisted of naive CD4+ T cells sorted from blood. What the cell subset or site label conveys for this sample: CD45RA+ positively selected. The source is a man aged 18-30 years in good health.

The sequenced DNA: TGTGCCAGCAGTTTGGGACTAGCGGGGGAGACCCAGTACTTC. Its protein is CASSLGLAGETQYF. The rearrangement joined TRBV27 to TRBJ2-5, and TRBD2 aligns with 13 junction nucleotides. The germline V gene (reference sequence) gives CDR1 as MNHEY and CDR2 as SMNVEV. V ends up 3 bases short and J 5 bases short, with an unmatched junction base count of 0. The CDR3, cysteine through phenylalanine, is 14 amino acids long. Kept here is only the CDR3 DNA, which spans 42 bases and is read in frame from base 1.